This note documents a single T cell receptor beta chain sequence. Its antigen is still unknown. This record comes from a study of T-cell memory formation after mild COVID-19. Findings of the study overall: Day 15 to 85 contracting clones showed balanced CD4/CD8; later expanders leaned CD4+. Clones that contracted clustered mainly in CM and EM if CD4+ and in EMRA if CD8+. Some clones that responded turned up in pre-infection memory, which suggests that cross-reactive memory joined in.

From the 5' RACE reads, TCRdb called clonotypes with MiXCR, one entry per CDR3 protein. The table lists approximately 400,000 distinct CDR3 sequences, approximately 24% of them singletons, with around 8.7% in the top ten. This CDR3 is 15 amino acids long. V lost 3 bases to trimming and J lost 2 bases, with 12 bases between them. Sequencing was performed on PBMCs or a T cell subset sorted from them (not recorded which). V and J are TRBV12-3 or TRBV12-4 and TRBJ2-3; D unresolved. The sequence came from an adult woman who had mild COVID-19 (a few samples of this study predate the infection). Cell type and time point are not known. The CDR3 DNA is TGTGCCAGCAGTTTCTATGGGCCGTTCACAGATACGCAGTATTTT. Its translation: CASSFYGPFTDTQYF.